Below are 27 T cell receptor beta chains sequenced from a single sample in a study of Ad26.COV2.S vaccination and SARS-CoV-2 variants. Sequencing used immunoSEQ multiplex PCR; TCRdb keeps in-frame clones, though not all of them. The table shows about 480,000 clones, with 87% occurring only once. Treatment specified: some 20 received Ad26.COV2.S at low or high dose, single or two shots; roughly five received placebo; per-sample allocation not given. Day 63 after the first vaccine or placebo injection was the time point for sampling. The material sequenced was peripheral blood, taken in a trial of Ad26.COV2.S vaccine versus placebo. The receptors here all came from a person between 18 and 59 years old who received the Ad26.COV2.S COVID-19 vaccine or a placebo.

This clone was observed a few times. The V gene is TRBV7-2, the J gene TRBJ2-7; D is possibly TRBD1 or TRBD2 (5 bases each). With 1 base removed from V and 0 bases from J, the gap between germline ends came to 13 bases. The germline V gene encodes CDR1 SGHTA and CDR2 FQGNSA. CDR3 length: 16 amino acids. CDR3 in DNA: TGTGCCAGCAGCTTAGTCGAGGGGTTAAGCTCCTACGAGCAGTACTTC. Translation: CASSLVEGLSSYEQYF.

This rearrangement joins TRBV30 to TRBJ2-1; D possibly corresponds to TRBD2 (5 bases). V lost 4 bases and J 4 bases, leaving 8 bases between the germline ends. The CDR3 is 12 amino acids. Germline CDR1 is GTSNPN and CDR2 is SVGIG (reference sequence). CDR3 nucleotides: TGTGCCTGGACGGGCGGGTACAATGAGCAGTTCTTC. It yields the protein CAWTGGYNEQFF.

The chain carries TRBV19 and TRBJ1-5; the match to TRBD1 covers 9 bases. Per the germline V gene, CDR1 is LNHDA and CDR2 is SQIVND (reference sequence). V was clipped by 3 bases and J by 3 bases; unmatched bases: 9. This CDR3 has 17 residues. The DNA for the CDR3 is TGTGCCAGTAGTATTGTACAGGGGGCCTTAAACAATCAGCCCCAGCATTTT. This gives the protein CASSIVQGALNNQPQHF.

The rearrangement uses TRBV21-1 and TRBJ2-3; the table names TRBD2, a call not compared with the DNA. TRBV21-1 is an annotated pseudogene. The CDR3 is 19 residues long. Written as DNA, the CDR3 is TGTGCCAGCAGCAAAGCGGGCCTAGCGGCTTTCCTCAGCACAGATACGCAGTATTTT. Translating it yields CASSKAGLAAFLSTDTQYF.

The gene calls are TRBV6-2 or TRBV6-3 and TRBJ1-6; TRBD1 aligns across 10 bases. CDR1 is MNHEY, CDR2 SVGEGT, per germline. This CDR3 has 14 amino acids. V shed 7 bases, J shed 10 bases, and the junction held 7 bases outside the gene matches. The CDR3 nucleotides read TGTGCCAGCACCCCGGGACAGGGGCGATCACCCCTCCACTTT. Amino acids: CASTPGQGRSPLHF.

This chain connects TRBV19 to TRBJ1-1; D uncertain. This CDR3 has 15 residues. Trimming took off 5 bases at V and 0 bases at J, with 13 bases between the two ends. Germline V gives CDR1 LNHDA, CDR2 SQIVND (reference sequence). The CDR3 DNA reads TGTGCCAGTAGTTTAGGTCGTGCCCTGAACACTGAAGCTTTCTTT. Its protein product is CASSLGRALNTEAFF.

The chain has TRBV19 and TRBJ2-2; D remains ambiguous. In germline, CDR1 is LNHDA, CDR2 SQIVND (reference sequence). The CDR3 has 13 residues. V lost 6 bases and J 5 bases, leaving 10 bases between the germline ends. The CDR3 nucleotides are TGTGCCAGTAGCATGACACGGACCGGGGAGCTGTTTTTT. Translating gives CASSMTRTGELFF.

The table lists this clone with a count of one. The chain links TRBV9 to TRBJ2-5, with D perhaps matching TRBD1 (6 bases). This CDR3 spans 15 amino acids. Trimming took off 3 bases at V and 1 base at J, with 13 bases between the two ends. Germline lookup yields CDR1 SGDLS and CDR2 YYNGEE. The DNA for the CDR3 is TGTGCCAGCAGCGCTATAACAGGGACCCAAGAGACCCAGTACTTC. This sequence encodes CASSAITGTQETQYF.

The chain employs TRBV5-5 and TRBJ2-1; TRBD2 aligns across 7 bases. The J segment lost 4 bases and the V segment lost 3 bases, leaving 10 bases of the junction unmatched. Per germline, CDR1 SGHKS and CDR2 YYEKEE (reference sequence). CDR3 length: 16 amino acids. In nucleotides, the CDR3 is TGTGCCAGCAGCTGGAGATGGACTAGGGAGTACAATGAGCAGTTCTTC. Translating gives CASSWRWTREYNEQFF.

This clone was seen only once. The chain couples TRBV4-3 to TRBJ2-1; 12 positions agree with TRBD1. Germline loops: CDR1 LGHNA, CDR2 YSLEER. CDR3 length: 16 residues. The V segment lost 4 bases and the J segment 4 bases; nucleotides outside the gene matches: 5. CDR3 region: CASSRTGQGAYNEQFF. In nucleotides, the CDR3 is TGCGCCAGCAGCCGCACGGGACAGGGGGCTTACAATGAGCAGTTCTTC.

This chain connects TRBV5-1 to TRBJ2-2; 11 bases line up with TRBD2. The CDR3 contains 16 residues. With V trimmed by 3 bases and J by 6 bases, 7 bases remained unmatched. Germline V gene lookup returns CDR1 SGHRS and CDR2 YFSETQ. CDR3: CASSWAGTSGSGELFF. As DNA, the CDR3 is TGCGCCAGCAGCTGGGCCGGGACTAGCGGATCCGGGGAGCTGTTTTTT.

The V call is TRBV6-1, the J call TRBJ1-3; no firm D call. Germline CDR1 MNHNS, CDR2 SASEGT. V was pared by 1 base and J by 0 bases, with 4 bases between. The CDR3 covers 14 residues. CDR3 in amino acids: CASSEVLSGNTIYF. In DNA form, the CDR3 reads TGTGCCAGCAGTGAAGTACTCTCTGGAAACACCATATATTTT.

The CDR3 protein is CASSQAGQGISGNTIYF. CDR3 nucleotide sequence: TGTGCCAGCAGCCAGGCTGGACAGGGTATCTCCGGAAACACCATATATTTT. The V gene is TRBV3-1 (or the pseudogene TRBV3-2), the J gene TRBJ1-3, with TRBD1 identical over 8 bases. The CDR3 consists of 17 residues. After removal of 3 bases from V and 4 bases from J, the junction contained 11 bases not matched to a gene. CDR1 and CDR2 from the germline V gene are LGHDT and YNNKEL (reference sequence).

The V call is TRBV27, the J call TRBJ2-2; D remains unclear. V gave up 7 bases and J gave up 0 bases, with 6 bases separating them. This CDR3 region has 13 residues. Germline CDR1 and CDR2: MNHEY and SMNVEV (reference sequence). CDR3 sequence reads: CASMSTNTGELFF. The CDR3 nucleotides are TGTGCCAGCATGTCTACGAACACCGGGGAGCTGTTTTTT.

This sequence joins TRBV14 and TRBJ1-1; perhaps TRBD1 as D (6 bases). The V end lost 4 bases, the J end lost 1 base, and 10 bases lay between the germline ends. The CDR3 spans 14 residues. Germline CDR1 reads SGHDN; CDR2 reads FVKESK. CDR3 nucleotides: TGTGCCAGCAGCCCGCAAGGGGGGAACACTGAAGCTTTCTTT. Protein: CASSPQGGNTEAFF. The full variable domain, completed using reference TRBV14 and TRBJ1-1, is EAGVTQFPSHSVIEKGQTVTLRCDPISGHDNLYWYRRVMGKEIKFLLHFVKESKQDESGMPNNRFLAERTGGTYSTLKVQPAELEDSGVYFCASSPQGGNTEAFFGQGTRLTVV.

The CDR3 DNA is TGTGCCAGCAGCTATAGAGCAAATGAGCAGTTCTTC. Residues: CASSYRANEQFF. V is TRBV5-6 and J is TRBJ2-1; D is unresolved. The CDR3 spans 12 residues. Germline CDR1 is SGHDT and CDR2 is YYEEEE. The V end lost 3 bases, the J end lost 7 bases, and 8 bases lay between the germline ends.

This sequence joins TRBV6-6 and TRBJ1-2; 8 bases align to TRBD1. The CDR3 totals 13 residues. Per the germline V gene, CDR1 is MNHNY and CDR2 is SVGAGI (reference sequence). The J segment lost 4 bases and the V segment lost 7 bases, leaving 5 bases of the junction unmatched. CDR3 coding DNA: TGTGCCAGCAACCAGGGGACAGGCTATGGCTACACCTTC. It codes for CASNQGTGYGYTF.

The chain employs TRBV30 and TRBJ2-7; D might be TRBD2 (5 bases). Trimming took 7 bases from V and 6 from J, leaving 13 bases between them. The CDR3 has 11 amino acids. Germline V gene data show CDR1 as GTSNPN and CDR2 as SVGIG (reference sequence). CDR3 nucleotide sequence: TGTGCCTACGGGCTAGCCCGCGAGCAGTACTTC. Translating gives CAYGLAREQYF.

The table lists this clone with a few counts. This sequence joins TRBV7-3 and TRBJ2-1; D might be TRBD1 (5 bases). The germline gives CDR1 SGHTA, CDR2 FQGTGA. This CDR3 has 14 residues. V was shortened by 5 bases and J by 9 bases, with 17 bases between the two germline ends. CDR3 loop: CASSESAGYSEQFF. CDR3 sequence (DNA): TGTGCCAGCAGCGAATCGGCAGGGTATAGTGAGCAGTTCTTC.

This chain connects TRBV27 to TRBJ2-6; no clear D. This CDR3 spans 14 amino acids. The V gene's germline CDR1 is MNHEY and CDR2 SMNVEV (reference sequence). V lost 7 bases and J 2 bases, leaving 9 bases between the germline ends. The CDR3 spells CASNRGAGANVLTF. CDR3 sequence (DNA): TGTGCCAGCAACCGTGGAGCTGGGGCCAACGTCCTGACTTTC.

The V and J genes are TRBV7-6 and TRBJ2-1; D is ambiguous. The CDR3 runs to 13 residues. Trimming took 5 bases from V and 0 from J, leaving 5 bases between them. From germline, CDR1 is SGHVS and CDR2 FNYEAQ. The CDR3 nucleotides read TGTGCCAGCAGCCCATTCTCCTACAATGAGCAGTTCTTC. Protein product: CASSPFSYNEQFF.

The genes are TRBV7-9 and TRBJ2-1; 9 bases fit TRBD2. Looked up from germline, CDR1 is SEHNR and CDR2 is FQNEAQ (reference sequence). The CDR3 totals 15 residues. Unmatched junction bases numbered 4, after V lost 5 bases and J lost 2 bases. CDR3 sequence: CASSRLAGPYNEQFF. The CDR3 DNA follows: TGTGCCAGCAGCCGTCTAGCGGGACCCTACAATGAGCAGTTCTTC.

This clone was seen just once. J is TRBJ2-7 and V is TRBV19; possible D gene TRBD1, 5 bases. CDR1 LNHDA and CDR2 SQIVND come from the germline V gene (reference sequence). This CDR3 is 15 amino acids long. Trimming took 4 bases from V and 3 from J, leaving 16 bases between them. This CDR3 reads CASSTPLGLNYEQYF. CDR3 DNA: TGTGCCAGTAGTACCCCGCTGGGGCTTAACTACGAGCAGTACTTC.

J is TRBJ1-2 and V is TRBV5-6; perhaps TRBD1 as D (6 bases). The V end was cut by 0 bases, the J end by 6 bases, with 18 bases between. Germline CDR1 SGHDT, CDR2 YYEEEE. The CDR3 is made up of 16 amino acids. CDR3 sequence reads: CASSLAGAPLENGYTF. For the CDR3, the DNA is TGTGCCAGCAGCTTGGCGGGGGCCCCCCTGGAGAATGGCTACACCTTC.

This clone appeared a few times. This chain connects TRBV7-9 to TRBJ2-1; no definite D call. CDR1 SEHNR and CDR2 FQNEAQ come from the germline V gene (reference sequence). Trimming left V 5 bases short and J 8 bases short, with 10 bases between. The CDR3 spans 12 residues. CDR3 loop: CASSVGRDEQFF. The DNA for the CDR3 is TGTGCCAGCAGCGTCGGAAGGGATGAGCAGTTCTTC.

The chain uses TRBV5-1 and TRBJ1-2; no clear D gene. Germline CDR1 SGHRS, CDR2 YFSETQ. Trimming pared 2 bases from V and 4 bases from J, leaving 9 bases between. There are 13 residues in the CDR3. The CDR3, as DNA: TGCGCCAGCAGCTTTTCGGACTCCTATGGCTACACCTTC. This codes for CASSFSDSYGYTF.

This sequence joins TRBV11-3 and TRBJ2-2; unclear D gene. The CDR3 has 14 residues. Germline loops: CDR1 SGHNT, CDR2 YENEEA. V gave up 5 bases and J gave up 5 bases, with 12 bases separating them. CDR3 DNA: TGTGCCAGCAGCCTAGTCCCGGAAACCGGGGAGCTGTTTTTT. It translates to CASSLVPETGELFF.